This entry describes one T cell receptor (beta chain). What this receptor recognizes is not known. No per-base quality is available; no much larger clone lies one base away. The germline V gene yields SGDLS for CDR1 and YYNGEE for CDR2. V loses 3 bases, J loses 7 bases, and the germline ends lie 19 bases apart. The CDR3 sequence holds 15 residues, the cysteine and phenylalanine included. Only the CDR3 DNA stays, 45 bases, in frame from base 1. Library method: the immunoSEQ multiplex PCR assay. A mixture of 60 forward primers for TCR Vbeta segments and 13 reverse primers for TCR Jbeta segments was used in the multiplex PCR. The CDR3 region of rearranged TCR beta genes was amplified from genomic DNA by a multiplex PCR assay. On the Illumina HiSeq System, the amplified TCR beta libraries were sequenced as 87-base-pair reads. Per the source publication's procedure: Across the 700 or so repertoires, a later analysis counted tens of millions of unique TCR beta chains, some 11 million of which were shared by at least two donors. Raw reads were error-corrected and collapsed into unique sequences by a nearest-neighbor algorithm in which closely related sequences were merged to remove PCR and sequencing errors. V, D and J gene segments were assigned by aligning CDR3 sequences to IMGT reference sequences. For a sequence to be retained, a match of at least six nucleotides to both a V gene segment and a J gene segment was required. Rearrangements were classified as productive when the CDR3 lacked stop codons and remained in frame with V and J, and all other rearrangements were classified as non-productive. Following IMGT convention, CDR3 was defined as the stretch from the second conserved V-encoded cysteine up to the conserved J-encoded phenylalanine. The earlier analysis of roughly 590 of the donors excluded any sequence lacking an unambiguous match to a single V gene segment. In an earlier analysis of approximately 550 of the donors, V segments were called functional above 56.7% productive rearrangements and were called segregating when the between-donor standard deviation exceeded 5%. A statistical classification framework was built to diagnose cytomegalovirus status from the catalog of TCR beta chain sequences. V and J gene assignment, in a later analysis, came from comparing TCR nucleotide sequences with IMGT/GENE-DB human TR gene sequences. The TCRdist pipeline was used in a later analysis to assign CDR3 sequences and most-parsimonious VDJ recombination scenarios. In a later analysis, each TCR beta chain was defined by its CDR3 amino acid sequence together with its V-gene family, and reads lacking a unique V-gene family were excluded. A later analysis removed 500 to 600 highly shared, low-generation-probability nucleotide sequences to deal with suspected cross-contamination and a sequencing artifact. A later analysis calculated a clonal expansion index for each public chain from normalized within-repertoire ranks of inferred template counts. A later analysis computed generation probabilities with a VDJ recombination model fitted to out-of-frame rearrangements, and checked the results against IGoR. In a later analysis, TCR-TCR, TCR-HLA and TCR-CMV co-occurrence was scored with hypergeometric tests, and a repertoire-size bias correction was applied to TCR pairs. A later analysis estimated false discovery rates by permuting HLA or CMV assignments 20 times. A later analysis grouped co-occurring TCRs with DBSCAN, adding TCRdist sequence similarity when clustering within HLA-allele-positive subsets. For co-occurrence clustering, repertoires with fewer than 30,000 or more than 120,000 public chains were excluded, along with four to six repertoires with anomalous nucleotide sharing. The table comes from immuneACCESS by way of TCRdb, which keeps in-frame sequences with V and J called. Part of the clones is missing from these tables; in studies checked, under half for an unresolved V gene and the rest for unknown reasons. V and J calls and clone size are those listed in that table; D and trimming were worked out from the DNA. Counted in this sample were about 130,000 clones; 75% to 85% of them appeared once. Around 1.2% of the sample lies in the top ten.

These data originate in a study of cytomegalovirus exposure and HLA in healthy donors (TCRdb year 2017). Turning to the overall study: In an earlier analysis of approximately 640 of the donors, under 300 Gb of sequence data and some 120 million unique TCR beta sequences from roughly 190 million T cells were reported. Class I and class II HLA loci were covered by the typing at four-digit resolution. All discovery cohort repertoires had been generated using a single sequencing platform. The number of donors typed differed by locus, with roughly 629-640 for A, B, C, DRB1 and DQB1, approximately 500 for DQA1, under 610 for DPA1, and over 400 for DPB1. Using immunosequencing, the study profiled T cell repertoires from 666 subjects and related those repertoires to cytomegalovirus serostatus. In a later analysis, previously published TCR beta repertoires from roughly 710 donors were re-analyzed and high-resolution HLA genotyping was added so that TCR occurrence patterns could be studied. Among the approximately 430 genotyped donors, more than 70% belonged to the genetic ancestry cluster associated with self-reported Caucasian donors. Rather than using new phenotypic data, the later analysis identified candidate immune exposures from TCR beta sequences and from how often those sequences occurred across donors. A handful of DR-DQ haplotypes were handled as single units for association and clustering because linkage in the cohort was strong. To predict cytomegalovirus infection status, the study combined high-throughput TCR immunosequencing, statistical association of individual TCRs with disease status, and machine learning. Donor age, sex, ethnicity and CMV serostatus were compiled alongside the repertoire data. To decide whether each TCR beta V gene segment behaved as functional or pseudogenic, an earlier analysis of over 500 of the donors relied on high-throughput TCR beta sequencing. The study was designed to test whether signatures of past pathogen exposure could be identified by cataloging public T cell receptors. A later genetic analysis took genome-wide SNP genotypes for about 55% of the 666 donors and used that subset as a discovery cohort. A separate validation cohort of more than 100 different subjects was used in addition to the 666-subject first cohort. Among about 400 genotyped donors of the cohort, an average of roughly 230,000 unique TCR beta nucleotide sequences was sequenced per donor, of which roughly 17% were non-productive. An early release that covered approximately 600 HLA-typed donors contained about 300 gigabases of sequencing data and 80 million or so unique TCR sequences. Study-wide findings and limitations: The cohort was sequenced for TCR beta chains only, and without alpha or paired-chain data the features that could be detected were limited. Because counts were too low, seventeen rarely observed V segments, including chromosome 9 orphons, were left out of the earlier analysis of 500 to 650 of the donors. Compared with the approximately 670-donor mean, donors in an Asian-associated ancestry cluster had fewer N-insertions in productive TCRs, according to a later genetic analysis. Linkage disequilibrium might explain the correlated functional status among segregating V segments, but an unknown experimental factor could not be excluded. In vitro tests confirmed that a few of the cytomegalovirus-associated TCR beta chains recognize cytomegalovirus antigens. Broadly in line with IMGT annotations, most TCR beta V segments showed up in productive rearrangements about 87% or about 30% of the time in an earlier analysis of several hundred of the donors. Most TCR sequences were seen in very few donors, while some public TCRs were found in many individuals. In a later genetic analysis, a missense DCLRE1C variant was associated with V-gene and J-gene trimming of TCR beta chains, and the association was replicated in an independent cohort. A later analysis reported that several top co-occurrence clusters appeared linked to parvovirus B19, influenza, CMV and Epstein-Barr virus. The study gave a list of 150 to 200 TCR beta chains associated with cytomegalovirus. In a later analysis, the rate of TCR association differed among HLA loci, with DRB1 alleles having the most associated TCRs and HLA-C alleles having the fewest. The classifier was reported to diagnose cytomegalovirus status with high specificity and sensitivity in both the original cohort and the validation cohort. A further reported finding was that TCR beta sequences accurately predicted the HLA-A and HLA-B alleles for most subjects in the first cohort. Some IMGT-functional V segments, including TRBV6-2 and TRBV6-3, could not be distinguished by the 87-base-pair reads and were therefore excluded. The only immune exposure information available for the cohort was CMV serostatus. In a later analysis, HLA-associated TCR beta chains were found to be more clonally expanded and to have lower generation probabilities than equally common non-associated chains. According to a later analysis, most CMV-associated TCR beta chains appeared to be HLA-restricted, and the HLA associations seemed to be driven largely by CMV exposure. Roughly uniform sequencing depth across donors was assumed in presence/absence analyses, although this assumption may not hold. A cluster of highly shared sequence variants was judged likely to be a technical artifact of the sequencing pipeline. When HLA alleles, especially DR and DQ, strongly co-occurred, attributing TCR associations to individual alleles was difficult. Because HLA typing was missing for some donors at each locus, association tests included only the typed subset. A later analysis associated roughly 17,000 TCR beta sequences with specific HLA alleles at a false discovery rate of 0.05. The authors suggested that the approach could potentially be generalized to other disease states and immunological phenotypes.

The cohort comprised fewer than 700 healthy bone marrow donors. All cohort members were sampled while nominally healthy, although unrecorded immune exposures were likely present. The donor tested CMV seronegative, placing the donor among the 350 or so seronegative members of the cohort. Every donor gave a peripheral blood sample, and the peripheral blood mononuclear cells from that sample were used for TCR beta sequencing. Genomic DNA was extracted from the blood cell samples with the Qiagen DNeasy Blood Extraction Kit. The sequence is built from TRBV9 and TRBJ1-1; the best D guess is TRBD1, with 5 bases matching. This receptor was taken from a girl aged 2 to 10 in good health and CMV-seronegative. Sequences were obtained from PBMCs. The CDR3 corresponds to CASSALGGVLGEAFF. The DNA sequence follows: TGTGCCAGCAGCGCTCTGGGAGGGGTCCTTGGTGAAGCTTTCTTT.